A selection of T cell receptor beta chains follows, all from one sample in a study of vaccination effects on CD4 cells after COVID-19. This table comes from immunoSEQ multiplex PCR, and its TCRdb copy is limited to in-frame clones, with some not included. The sample consists of approximately 78,000 clones, about 80% of them appearing once. Antigens of these TCRs are unknown. The sample consisted of CD4+ T cells from PBMCs cultured with HCoV-229E spike peptides, taken after COVID-19 vaccination. Receptor source: a human donor who received a COVID-19 vaccine. Both conserved end residues are part of each CDR3. The order of the fields is CDR3 length, V gene, D gene, J gene, clone size, CDR3 DNA, CDR3 protein. D genes are given only for firm matches. Expanded clones get a size class; other rows say once, few or many, or leave the size out.

14,TRBV7-2,.,TRBJ2-3,medium-sized,TGTGCCAGCAGCTCGTACCTGAGCACAGATACGCAGTATTTT,CASSSYLSTDTQYF
12,TRBV5-4,.,TRBJ1-2,.,TGTGCCAGCAGCTTGGGGACAGATGGCTACACCTTC,CASSLGTDGYTF
14,TRBV6-6,.,TRBJ1-1,.,TGTGCCAGCAGTGGGGCAGGGCCGAACACTGAAGCTTTCTTT,CASSGAGPNTEAFF
16,TRBV18,.,TRBJ2-1,.,TGTGCCAGCTCACCACTAGGCCCTGACCCCTACAATGAGCAGTTCTTC,CASSPLGPDPYNEQFF
15,TRBV6-5,.,TRBJ1-6,.,TGTGCCAGCAGTCGGGGCAGAGATGGGGATTCACCCCTCCACTTT,CASSRGRDGDSPLHF
13,TRBV18,.,TRBJ1-4,.,TGTGCCAGCTCCCAGCCGCCGCAGGAAAAACTGTTTTTT,CASSQPPQEKLFF
14,TRBV15,.,TRBJ1-3,once,TGTGCCACCCGAGGAGCAAGCTCTGGAAACACCATATATTTT,CATRGASSGNTIYF
15,TRBV7-3,.,TRBJ1-2,.,TGTGCCAGCAGCTTAGGGGGGGCCCTTAACTATGGCTACACCTTC,CASSLGGALNYGYTF
16,TRBV5-1,TRBD1,TRBJ1-6,few,TGCGCCAGCAGCTTGGAAGGACAGGGGTTAGAAGCACCCCTCCACTTT,CASSLEGQGLEAPLHF
15,TRBV28,.,TRBJ2-1,.,TGTGCCAGCAGTCTCCCGACCAGCTCCTACAATGAGCAGTTCTTC,CASSLPTSSYNEQFF
12,TRBV11-3,.,TRBJ2-2,.,TGTGCCAGCAGCCCCTGGACCGGGGAGCTGTTTTTT,CASSPWTGELFF
15,TRBV9,.,TRBJ2-2,few,TGTGCCAGCAGCGTAGCTTCACAGGCGGTCGGGGAGCTGTTTTTT,CASSVASQAVGELFF
14,TRBV7-8,.,TRBJ1-2,once,TGTGCCAGCAGCTTATCTAGGACAGCCTATGGCTACACCTTC,CASSLSRTAYGYTF
15,TRBV14,.,TRBJ1-1,.,TGTGCCAGCAGCCAAGATCTGGGGCCGAACACTGAAGCTTTCTTT,CASSQDLGPNTEAFF
14,TRBV4-2,.,TRBJ1-6,.,TGTGCCAGCAGCCAAGAGCGGGAGCGGCGATCCCTCCACTTT,CASSQERERRSLHF
14,TRBV2,.,TRBJ2-5,.,TGTGCCAGCACCCAACACCTAACTCAAGAGACCCAGTACTTC,CASTQHLTQETQYF
17,TRBV6-2/TRBV6-3,.,TRBJ1-5,.,TGTGCCAGCAGTTACCGGGAACACCCGACTGGCAATCAGCCCCAGCATTTT,CASSYREHPTGNQPQHF
13,TRBV5-1,.,TRBJ1-5,.,TGCGCCAGCAGCTTAGACAGTAATCAGCCCCAGCATTTT,CASSLDSNQPQHF
14,TRBV4-3,.,TRBJ2-5,once,TGCGCCAGCAGCCAAGAAAACGGGCCAGAGACCCAGTACTTC,CASSQENGPETQYF
16,TRBV19,TRBD1,TRBJ1-1,.,TGTGCCAGTAGTGCTCGTCCGGGACAGGGGTACACTGAAGCTTTCTTT,CASSARPGQGYTEAFF
17,TRBV5-1,.,TRBJ1-3,few,TGCGCCAGCAGCCTCGGCCGGGACACGTTCTCTGGAAACACCATATATTTT,CASSLGRDTFSGNTIYF
13,TRBV11-3,.,TRBJ2-3,.,TGTGCCAGCAGCTTAAGGGTAGCAGATACGCAGTATTTT,CASSLRVADTQYF
14,TRBV15,TRBD1,TRBJ1-4,.,TGTGCCACCAGCCGGGACAGGGGAAATGAAAAACTGTTTTTT,CATSRDRGNEKLFF
15,TRBV6-5,TRBD1,TRBJ2-1,.,TGTGCCAGCAGGACAACCGGGACAGGGGGCAATGAGCAGTTCTTC,CASRTTGTGGNEQFF
14,TRBV28,.,TRBJ1-4,.,TGTGCCAGCAGCGTCCTTCCTACTAATGAAAAACTGTTTTTT,CASSVLPTNEKLFF
14,TRBV6-6,.,TRBJ2-1,.,TGTGCCAGCAGTTACTCAGGGTTCTACAATGAGCAGTTCTTC,CASSYSGFYNEQFF
17,TRBV11-2,.,TRBJ1-6,.,TGTGCCAGCAGCTTAACCTGGACGGAATATGATAATTCACCCCTCCACTTT,CASSLTWTEYDNSPLHF
13,TRBV6-4,TRBD1,TRBJ1-1,few,TGTGCCAGCAGGGGACAGGGTTACACTGAAGCTTTCTTT,CASRGQGYTEAFF
16,TRBV4-1,TRBD2,TRBJ2-5,.,TGCGCCAGCAGCCAAGTTATCGGGACTAGGCGGGAGACCCAGTACTTC,CASSQVIGTRRETQYF
13,TRBV10-1,TRBD1,TRBJ1-6,.,TGCGCCAGCAGTGGGACAGGGAATTCACCCCTCCACTTT,CASSGTGNSPLHF
13,TRBV15,.,TRBJ2-1,.,TGTGCCACCAGCCAGGCCGGGGGATATGAGCAGTTCTTC,CATSQAGGYEQFF
18,TRBV3-1/TRBV3-2,.,TRBJ2-3,once,TGTGCCAGCAGCCCTACCCGGGGACCGGTTCTTGGCACAGATACGCAGTATTTT,CASSPTRGPVLGTDTQYF
14,TRBV7-9,TRBD1,TRBJ1-1,few,TGTGCCAGCAGCTGGGGACAGGGGGGGACTGAAGCTTTCTTT,CASSWGQGGTEAFF
16,TRBV5-5,TRBD1,TRBJ1-1,.,TGTGCCAGCAGCGTGACAGGGCCACCTTTTAACACTGAAGCTTTCTTT,CASSVTGPPFNTEAFF
14,TRBV11-3,.,TRBJ2-1,.,TGTGCCAGCAGCTTGACAGGTTCCTACAATGAGCAGTTCTTC,CASSLTGSYNEQFF
13,TRBV2,.,TRBJ1-4,.,TGTGCCAGCAAGGGACGCTCTAATGAAAAACTGTTTTTT,CASKGRSNEKLFF
15,TRBV4-1,.,TRBJ2-5,.,TGCGCCAGCAGCCAAGCGGCAGGGTATCAAGAGACCCAGTACTTC,CASSQAAGYQETQYF
15,TRBV4-2,.,TRBJ2-5,.,TGTGCCAGCAGCCAGCTAGGGGGGGCCGGGGAGACCCAGTACTTC,CASSQLGGAGETQYF
16,TRBV5-6,TRBD1,TRBJ1-5,.,TGTGCCAGCAGCTTCGCACCGGGACAGGGAGAGCAGCCCCAGCATTTT,CASSFAPGQGEQPQHF
15,TRBV30,.,TRBJ1-5,.,TGTGCCTGGAGTGTAGGCTCAGGGTGGAATCAGCCCCAGCATTTT,CAWSVGSGWNQPQHF
14,TRBV27,TRBD1,TRBJ1-2,.,TGTGCCAGCAGTTTATTTGGGACAGGGTATGGCTACACCTTC,CASSLFGTGYGYTF
16,TRBV5-1,.,TRBJ2-2,.,TGCGCCAGCGGCCCCTCCGGGGGTCCGAACACCGGGGAGCTGTTTTTT,CASGPSGGPNTGELFF
12,TRBV30,.,TRBJ2-1,.,TGTGCCTGGAGTGTAGGGCAGGTTGGGCAGTTCTTC,CAWSVGQVGQFF
14,TRBV5-4,.,TRBJ2-3,.,TGTGCCAGCAGCTTCGGTTTAGGAACAGATACGCAGTATTTT,CASSFGLGTDTQYF
16,TRBV7-2,.,TRBJ1-3,.,TGTGCCAGCAGCGACCGGAGGGGGGGACCTGGAAACACCATATATTTT,CASSDRRGGPGNTIYF
15,TRBV9,.,TRBJ2-1,.,TGTGCCAGCAGCGTAGGGGGGGGGCCGGGTAATGAGCAGTTCTTC,CASSVGGGPGNEQFF
15,TRBV5-5,.,TRBJ2-3,.,TGTGCCAGCAGCTTGCGTCAGGGGAGCCCAGATACGCAGTATTTT,CASSLRQGSPDTQYF
15,TRBV28,TRBD1,TRBJ1-6,once,TGTGCCAGCAGGAGGGGGGACAGCGATAATTCACCCCTCCACTTT,CASRRGDSDNSPLHF
14,TRBV18,.,TRBJ1-2,.,TGTGCCAGCTCACCACTGGGACAAGCCTATGGCTACACCTTC,CASSPLGQAYGYTF
14,TRBV5-6,.,TRBJ2-3,.,TGTGCCAGCAGCGCTCAAACCAGAACAGATACGCAGTATTTT,CASSAQTRTDTQYF
18,TRBV2,TRBD2,TRBJ2-1,.,TGTGCCAGCAGTGAAGCAAGGCTAGCGGGGGCCCCATACAATGAGCAGTTCTTC,CASSEARLAGAPYNEQFF
14,TRBV2,.,TRBJ1-1,.,TGTGCCAGCAGTGAACATGGGGTAGCAACTGAAGCTTTCTTT,CASSEHGVATEAFF
13,TRBV15,.,TRBJ2-2,once,TGTGCCACCAGCAGAGACCGGGGCGGGGAGCTGTTTTTT,CATSRDRGGELFF
14,TRBV19,TRBD1,TRBJ2-3,.,TGTGCCAGTAGTACCCAATACAGGGGAGATACGCAGTATTTT,CASSTQYRGDTQYF
15,TRBV5-1,TRBD1,TRBJ1-2,few,TGCGCCAGCAGCGGGGTAGGACAGGGCGCCTATGGCTACACCTTC,CASSGVGQGAYGYTF
15,TRBV7-2,TRBD1,TRBJ1-6,.,TGTGCCAGCAGCTTGATGACAGGGGGAAATTCACCCCTCCACTTT,CASSLMTGGNSPLHF